This note documents a single T cell receptor beta chain sequence. Antigen: not known. The length of the CDR3 is 12 residues. The V end was cut by 2 bases, the J end by 4 bases, with 5 bases between. Germline V gene sequence: CDR1 MDHEN, CDR2 SYDVKM. This entry comes from a study of graft-versus-host responses after intestinal transplantation. Across the whole study: Multivisceral, liver-intestinal, or isolated intestinal grafts were transplanted into recipients. Each recipient received anti-thymocyte globulin induction, then tacrolimus and steroids for 3 to 4 years. Study-wide results and caveats: Peak levels of circulating GvH clones tracked with early post-transplant HvG declines. GvH clones were identified in recipient marrow, with some first appearing in ileum or blood.

This table comes from immunoSEQ multiplex PCR, and its TCRdb copy is limited to in-frame clones, with some not included. The sample consists of about 1,400 clones, approximately 87% of them appearing once. The chain combines TRBV28 with TRBJ1-2, with a weak D call TRBD1 (5 bases). The sequenced sample was PBMCs, obtained 33 to 35 days after intestinal transplant. The receptor comes from a human patient who received an intestinal transplant, so some T cells may come from the graft donor. CDR3 residues: CASSLGGYGYTF. The CDR3 DNA is TGTGCCAGCAGTTTAGGGGGCTATGGCTACACCTTC.